Sequencing of this T cell receptor beta chain was carried out in a study of T cells in Graves' hyperthyroidism and ophthalmopathy. In this sample, this clonotype turned up many times. The antigen is not known. The V gene's germline CDR1 is LNHNV and CDR2 YYDKDF (reference sequence). V lost 4 bases to trimming and J lost 3 bases; unmatched junction nucleotides: 9. There are 17 residues in the CDR3. The study's findings and limits: Blood samples included most of the expanded thyroid clonotypes exceeding 0.001. Stable hyperthyroidism was separated from ophthalmopathy by a model based on 13 V-J features. It was a median roughly 6.5 months before onset that the model predicted ophthalmopathy.

The source material, RNA transcripts, was used to amplify TCR beta CDR3 regions. RT-PCR in the first round (using the HTBI primer set) targeted the TCR CDR3. TCRdb re-called the multiplex PCR reads through MiXCR, storing one row per CDR3 protein. The sample has hundreds of thousands of distinct CDR3 sequences, 15% to 20% seen once; the top ten hold roughly 18%. Sequenced input: blood. The TCR was taken from a woman between 18 and 30 years old with Graves' hyperthyroidism. The gene calls are TRBV15 and TRBJ2-7; 13 nucleotides agree with TRBD2. CDR3: CATSTPDRTSGSYEQYF. CDR3 coding DNA: TGTGCCACCAGCACACCAGATAGGACTAGCGGGAGCTACGAGCAGTACTTC.